The text below deals with one T cell receptor beta chain. Trimming removed 2 bases at V and 1 base at J, with 18 bases between. This CDR3 spans 18 amino acids. The germline V gene encodes CDR1 SGHRS and CDR2 YFSETQ. This specimen belongs to a study of blood T cell repertoires in COVID-19. The data were produced by immunoSEQ multiplex PCR, yet TCRdb's version contains in-frame clones alone and is incomplete. The table includes about 320,000 clones, approximately 88% detected once. This receptor was identified in a man aged 18 to 29 who had recovered from COVID-19. J is TRBJ2-2 and V is TRBV5-1; D may be TRBD1 (5 bases). Sequences were obtained from peripheral blood. CDR3 DNA sequence: TGCGCCAGCAGCTTTGCGTCCCTTGGGGCACTGAACACCGGGGAGCTGTTTTTT. Translating it yields CASSFASLGALNTGELFF.